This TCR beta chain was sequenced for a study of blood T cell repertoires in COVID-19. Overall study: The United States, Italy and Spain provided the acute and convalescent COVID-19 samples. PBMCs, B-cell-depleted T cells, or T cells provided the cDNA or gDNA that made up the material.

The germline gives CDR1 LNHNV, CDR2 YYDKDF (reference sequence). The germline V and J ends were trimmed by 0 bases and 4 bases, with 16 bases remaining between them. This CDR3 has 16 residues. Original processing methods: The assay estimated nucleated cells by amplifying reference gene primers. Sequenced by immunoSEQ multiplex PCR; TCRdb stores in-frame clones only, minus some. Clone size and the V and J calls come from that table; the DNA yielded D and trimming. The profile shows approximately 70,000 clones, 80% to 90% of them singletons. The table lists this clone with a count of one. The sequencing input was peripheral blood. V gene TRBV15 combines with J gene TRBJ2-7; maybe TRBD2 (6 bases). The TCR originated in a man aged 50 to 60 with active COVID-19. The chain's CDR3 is CATSRDRPGGGYEQYF. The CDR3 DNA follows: TGTGCCACCAGCAGAGATCGCCCCGGGGGTGGGTACGAGCAGTACTTC.